The rows below give T cell receptor beta chains drawn from one sample of a study of T-cell reconstitution after alpha-beta-depleted transplantation in children. TCRdb reprocessed the PCR reads with MiXCR, giving one entry per CDR3 protein. The data show some 130,000 distinct CDR3 sequences, about 9.6% seen once. This sample comprised PBMCs, mostly from graft donor cells, obtained 180 days after TCRalphabeta/CD19-depleted stem cell transplant. The receptors were sampled from a girl in the first two years of life who had a stem cell transplant for combined immunodeficiency, so the T cells may come from the graft donor. CDR3s include the opening cysteine and the closing phenylalanine or tryptophan. The D gene is left open where the match is weak. Size values are once, few and many counts, or a class for expanded clones, and some rows have none.

cdr3_length	d_call	j_call	v_call	clone_size	cdr3_nt	cdr3_aa
16	TRBD2	TRBJ2-3	TRBV24-1	few	TGTGCCACCAGTAGGGGACTAGCGGCTAGCACAGATACGCAGTATTTT	CATSRGLAASTDTQYF
16	TRBD2	TRBJ2-5	TRBV9	-	TGTGCCAGCAGCGTAGCCGGCGGGAGGGCCAGGGAGACCCAGTACTTC	CASSVAGGRARETQYF
14	TRBD1	TRBJ1-4	TRBV7-3	-	TGTGCCAGCAGGTCCGGGACAGGGAGCCAGAAACTGTTTTTT	CASRSGTGSQKLFF
15	TRBD1	TRBJ1-5	TRBV18	many	TGTGCCAGCTCACAGACAGGGGTTGGCAATCAGCCCCAGCATTTT	CASSQTGVGNQPQHF
14	-	TRBJ2-2	TRBV12-3/TRBV12-4	few	TGTGCCAGCAGTCGGTACCGAGGCACCGGGGAGCTGTTTTTT	CASSRYRGTGELFF
11	-	TRBJ2-7	TRBV20-1	few	TGCAGTGCATTGGGGGAAAACGAGCAGTACTTC	CSALGENEQYF
15	TRBD1	TRBJ1-5	TRBV27	few	TGTGCCAGGTGTGGGACAGGGGGGGGGAATCAGCCCCAGCATTTT	CARCGTGGGNQPQHF
15	-	TRBJ2-7	TRBV6-2/TRBV6-3	-	TGTGCCAGCAGTAATCGAGGGCTGAAGTCCTACGAGCAGTACTTC	CASSNRGLKSYEQYF
15	-	TRBJ2-7	TRBV7-2	few	TGTGCCAGCAGCTTCGGGGGACAGCTACCCTACGAGCAGTACTTC	CASSFGGQLPYEQYF
14	-	TRBJ2-2	TRBV7-2	-	TGTGCCAGCAGCTTAGGACACAACACCGGGGAGCTGTTTTTT	CASSLGHNTGELFF
14	-	TRBJ2-5	TRBV20-1	few	TGCAGTGCTAGCGCTAAAGGTTCGACGGAGACCCAGTACTTC	CSASAKGSTETQYF
13	-	TRBJ2-7	TRBV7-9	few	TGTGCCAGCAGCTTGCCTCTCTCCTACGAGCAGTACTTC	CASSLPLSYEQYF
14	-	TRBJ1-4	TRBV29-1	few	TGCAGCGCTTCGAGGGGAGGGGGTAATGAAAAACTGTTTTTT	CSASRGGGNEKLFF
18	-	TRBJ1-1	TRBV14	few	TGTGCCAGCAGCCAAGATCTGGAAATACGGGGCCCAAACACTGAAGCTTTCTTT	CASSQDLEIRGPNTEAFF
14	TRBD2	TRBJ2-7	TRBV29-1	few	TGCAGCGTCGCGGGACTAGCGGGAGCCTACGAGCAGTACTTC	CSVAGLAGAYEQYF
12	-	TRBJ2-1	TRBV27	-	TGTGCCAGCAGTTTAGGGTCCCATGAGCAGTTCTTC	CASSLGSHEQFF
14	TRBD1	TRBJ1-2	TRBV7-8	few	TGTGCCAGCAGCTTAGCCGGACAGGGTGATGGCTACACCTTC	CASSLAGQGDGYTF
16	-	TRBJ2-1	TRBV20-1	many	TGCAGTGCTAGAGGTGGGCTGACTAATTCCTACAATGAGCAGTTCTTC	CSARGGLTNSYNEQFF
13	-	TRBJ1-6	TRBV29-1	few	TGCAGCGTTCGGGCAGGGTCAAATTCACCCCTCCACTTT	CSVRAGSNSPLHF
12	-	TRBJ1-1	TRBV10-3	-	TGTGCCATCAGTGGGCCCCAACGTGAAGCTTTCTTT	CAISGPQREAFF
13	TRBD1	TRBJ2-5	TRBV10-3	few	TGTGCCATCAGTCGGGACAGGCAAGAGACCCAGTACTTC	CAISRDRQETQYF
16	TRBD1	TRBJ1-6	TRBV6-1	-	TGTGCCAGCAGCAATCGACAGGGGGCATTTGGGTCACCCCTCCACTTT	CASSNRQGAFGSPLHF
17	-	TRBJ2-3	TRBV7-8	few	TGTGCCAGCAGCTTATTGCTACTCACCACCGGGACAGATACGCAGTATTTT	CASSLLLLTTGTDTQYF
13	-	TRBJ2-7	TRBV6-6	few	TGTGCCAGCAGTGCACAGGGGAGGGACGAGCAGTACTTC	CASSAQGRDEQYF
13	-	TRBJ2-5	TRBV24-1	once	TGTGCCACCAGTGATCCCCATGCGGAGACCCAGTACTTC	CATSDPHAETQYF
15	-	TRBJ2-1	TRBV11-1	-	TGTGCCAGCAGCCTAGACCCGGGGAGCTACAATGAGCAGTTCTTC	CASSLDPGSYNEQFF
13	TRBD1	TRBJ2-7	TRBV12-3/TRBV12-4	few	TGTGCCAGCAGTTCGGGACAGGGTGATGAGCAGTACTTC	CASSSGQGDEQYF
13	TRBD1	TRBJ2-7	TRBV9	many	TGTGCCAGCAGCGGACAGGGGGCAGGCGAGCAGTACTTC	CASSGQGAGEQYF
15	TRBD1	TRBJ2-7	TRBV4-3	few	TGCGCCAGCAGCCAAGGGGACAGGGAGGACTACGAGCAGTACTTC	CASSQGDREDYEQYF
15	-	TRBJ1-1	TRBV12-3/TRBV12-4	-	TGTGCCAGCAGTCCCGGAGGGGGGCTGAACACTAAAGCTTTCTTT	CASSPGGGLNTKAFF
13	-	TRBJ1-5	TRBV5-1	many	TGCGCCAGCAGCTTGTCCCTCAATCAGCCCCAGCATTTT	CASSLSLNQPQHF
14	-	TRBJ2-1	TRBV25-1	-	TGTGCCAGCAGTGAATCCGGGTCCAAAGGGGAGCAGTTCTTC	CASSESGSKGEQFF
18	TRBD2	TRBJ2-3	TRBV18	-	TGTGCCAGCTCACCTTTGAGCGGGAGTGGCTCTAGCACAGATACGCAGTATTTT	CASSPLSGSGSSTDTQYF
15	TRBD1	TRBJ2-2	TRBV5-1	-	TGCGCCAGCAGTCCTGGACAGGGATTGTTAGGGGAGCTGTTTTTT	CASSPGQGLLGELFF
15	-	TRBJ2-5	TRBV7-2	few	TGTGCCAGCAGCCCCCTTCTAGCTGTGCAAGAGACCCAGTACTTC	CASSPLLAVQETQYF
17	TRBD2	TRBJ2-1	TRBV7-2	once	TGTGCCAGCAGCTTCCTAGCGGGAACAAGCTCCTACAGTGAGCAGTTCTTC	CASSFLAGTSSYSEQFF
15	-	TRBJ2-7	TRBV12-3/TRBV12-4	-	TGTGCCAGCAGTTTCAAACTCCTTCCCATCTACGAGCAGTACTTC	CASSFKLLPIYEQYF
19	TRBD2	TRBJ2-1	TRBV12-3/TRBV12-4	-	TGTGCCAGCAGTTCCCGTGGACTAGCGGGGGGCCCCTTACACAATGAGCAGTTCTTC	CASSSRGLAGGPLHNEQFF
12	TRBD1	TRBJ2-1	TRBV7-8	many	TGTGCCAGCAGCGGGGACAGGAATGAGCAGTTCTTC	CASSGDRNEQFF
15	-	TRBJ2-4	TRBV7-8	-	TGTGCCAGCAGCGGCAAGGGGATGGGGAAAAACATTCAGTACTTC	CASSGKGMGKNIQYF
13	TRBD1	TRBJ1-6	TRBV2	-	TGTGCCAGCGGCCAGGGGGGTAATTCACCCCTCCACTTT	CASGQGGNSPLHF
15	-	TRBJ2-3	TRBV12-3/TRBV12-4	-	TGTGCCAGCAGCTCAGGACAGCCTAGCACAGATACGCAGTATTTT	CASSSGQPSTDTQYF
17	TRBD1	TRBJ2-2	TRBV7-8	-	TGTGCCAGCAGCCCCGTCCCCGGGACAGGGAGAACCGGGGAGCTGTTTTTT	CASSPVPGTGRTGELFF
16	-	TRBJ2-2	TRBV20-1	-	TGCAGTGCTAGAGATGGACGGGCCGCGAACACCGGGGAGCTGTTTTTT	CSARDGRAANTGELFF
13	-	TRBJ2-1	TRBV20-1	-	TGCAGTGCCTCGAGGGCCGCTCAGGGGGAGCAGTTCTTC	CSASRAAQGEQFF
12	TRBD2	TRBJ2-1	TRBV5-6	few	TGTGCCAGCAGCTCTCTAGCGGGAGGCCAGTTCTTC	CASSSLAGGQFF
16	TRBD2	TRBJ2-1	TRBV5-1	-	TGCGCCAGCAGCTTGGCCCCTAGCGGGAGAATCGATGAGCAGTTCTTC	CASSLAPSGRIDEQFF
14	-	TRBJ2-7	TRBV12-3/TRBV12-4	-	TGTGCCAGCACCTGGGGGGGACCAGGGGGGGAGCAGTACTTC	CASTWGGPGGEQYF